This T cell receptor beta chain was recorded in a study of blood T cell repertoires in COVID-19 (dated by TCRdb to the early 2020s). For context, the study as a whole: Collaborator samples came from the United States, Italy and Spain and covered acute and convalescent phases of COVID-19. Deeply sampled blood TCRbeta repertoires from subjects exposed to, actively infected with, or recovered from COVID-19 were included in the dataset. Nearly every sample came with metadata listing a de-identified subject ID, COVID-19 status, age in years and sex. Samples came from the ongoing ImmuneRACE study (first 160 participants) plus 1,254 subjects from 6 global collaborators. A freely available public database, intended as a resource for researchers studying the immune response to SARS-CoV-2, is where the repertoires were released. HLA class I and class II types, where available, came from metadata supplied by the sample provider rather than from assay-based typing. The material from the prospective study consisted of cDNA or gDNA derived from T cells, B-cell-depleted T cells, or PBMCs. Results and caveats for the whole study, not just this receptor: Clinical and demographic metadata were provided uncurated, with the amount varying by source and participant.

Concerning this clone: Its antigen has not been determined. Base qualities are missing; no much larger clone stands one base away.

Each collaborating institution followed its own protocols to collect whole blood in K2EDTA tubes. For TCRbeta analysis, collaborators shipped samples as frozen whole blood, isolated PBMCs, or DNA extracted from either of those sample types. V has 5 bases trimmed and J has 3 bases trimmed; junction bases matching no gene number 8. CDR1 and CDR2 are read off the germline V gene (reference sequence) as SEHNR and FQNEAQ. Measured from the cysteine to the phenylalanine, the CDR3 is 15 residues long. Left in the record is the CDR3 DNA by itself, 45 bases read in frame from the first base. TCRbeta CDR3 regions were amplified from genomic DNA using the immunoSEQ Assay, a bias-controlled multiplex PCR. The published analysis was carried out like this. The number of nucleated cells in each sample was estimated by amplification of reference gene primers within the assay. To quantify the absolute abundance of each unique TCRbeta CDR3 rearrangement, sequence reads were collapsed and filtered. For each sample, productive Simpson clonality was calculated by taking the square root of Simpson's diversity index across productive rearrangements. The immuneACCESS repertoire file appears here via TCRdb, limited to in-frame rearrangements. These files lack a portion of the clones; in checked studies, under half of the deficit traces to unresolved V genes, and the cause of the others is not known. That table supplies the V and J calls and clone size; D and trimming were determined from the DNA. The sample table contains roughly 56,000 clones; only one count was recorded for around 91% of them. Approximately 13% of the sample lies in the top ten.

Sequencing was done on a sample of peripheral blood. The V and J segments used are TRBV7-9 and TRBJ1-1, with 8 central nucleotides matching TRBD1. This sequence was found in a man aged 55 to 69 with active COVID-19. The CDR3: CASSPGTGGDTEAFF. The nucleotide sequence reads TGTGCCAGCAGCCCAGGGACAGGAGGAGACACTGAAGCTTTCTTT.